This passage covers 27 T cell receptor beta chains from one sample sequenced in a study of early T cells in non-severe SARS-CoV-2 infection. TCRdb ran MiXCR on the 5' RACE reads and lists one entry per CDR3 protein. This sample has some 98,000 distinct CDR3 sequences, with more than 9.5% found just once. The sample consisted of whole blood. The receptor set was obtained from an adult who was a healthcare worker with PCR-confirmed SARS-CoV-2 infection or an uninfected control (not recorded which).

The chain combines TRBV24-1 with TRBJ2-7; a weak D match, TRBD2 (5 bases). This CDR3 has 13 amino acids. CDR1 is KGHDR and CDR2 is SFDVKD in the germline V gene. The CDR3 protein is CTSGITGSYEQYF. In DNA, the CDR3 is TGTACTTCCGGGATAACGGGATCCTACGAGCAGTACTTC.

The sample holds a few counts of this clonotype. V gene TRBV9 combines with J gene TRBJ1-4; weak D call: TRBD1 (5 bases). V gave up 6 bases and J gave up 0 bases, with 12 bases separating them. The CDR3 length is 15 residues. Germline assignment: CDR1 SGDLS and CDR2 YYNGEE. The DNA for the CDR3 is TGTGCCAGCACCCGAACAGGTGCAACTAATGAAAAACTGTTTTTT. Residues: CASTRTGATNEKLFF.

This clonotype was counted only a few times. The J gene is TRBJ2-2, the V gene TRBV4-2; 10 bases line up with TRBD2. Trimming took 0 bases from V and 5 from J; bases not matched to a gene: 6. Germline values: CDR1 LGHNA, CDR2 YNFKEQ. The CDR3 has 17 residues. CDR3: CASSQDPSGGVTGELFF. The CDR3 DNA sequence: TGTGCCAGCAGCCAAGATCCTAGCGGGGGAGTTACCGGGGAGCTGTTTTTT.

This clonotype has more than one count but fewer than ten. This chain connects TRBV6-6 to TRBJ2-1; D is perhaps TRBD1 (6 bases). The germline V gene has CDR1 MNHNY and CDR2 SVGAGI (reference sequence). The V and J ends lost 6 bases and 4 bases respectively, with 10 bases between them. The CDR3 contains 13 residues. CDR3 in DNA: TGTGCCAGCAGCCCAGGGGCTTACAATGAGCAGTTCTTC. Translation: CASSPGAYNEQFF.

The rearrangement uses TRBV5-1 and TRBJ2-1, with D tentatively TRBD2 (5 bases). Trimming shortened V by 4 bases and J by 4 bases, and 15 bases separated the two germline ends. Per germline, CDR1 SGHRS and CDR2 YFSETQ. CDR3 length: 15 residues. The CDR3 is CASSQERAGYNEQFF. Written as DNA, the CDR3 is TGCGCCAGCAGCCAGGAGAGGGCCGGGTACAATGAGCAGTTCTTC.

This chain joins TRBV7-6 and TRBJ2-5; D perhaps matches TRBD2 (6 bases). This CDR3 contains 15 residues. Germline CDR1 and CDR2: SGHVS and FNYEAQ. Trimming removed 0 bases from V and 2 bases from J, with 10 bases in between. DNA for the CDR3: TGTGCCAGCAGCTTAGCGGGAGGACTTCAAGAGACCCAGTACTTC. This gives the protein CASSLAGGLQETQYF.

This clonotype has ten or more counts. CDR3 sequence (DNA): TGTGCCAGCAGCTTAGGAGGCCGACAGGGAGACTATGGCTACACCTTC. The encoded protein is CASSLGGRQGDYGYTF. The chain uses TRBV7-9 and TRBJ1-2, with 7 positions matching TRBD1. Germline CDR1 is SEHNR and CDR2 is FQNEAQ (reference sequence). J was trimmed by 3 bases and V by 1 base; bases with no gene match: 8. This CDR3 spans 16 amino acids.

The sample holds a few counts of this clonotype. The chain carries TRBV5-1 and TRBJ1-6; a possible D gene is TRBD1 (5 bases). The V end lost 5 bases, the J end lost 7 bases, and 13 bases lay between the germline ends. Germline V gene data show CDR1 as SGHRS and CDR2 as YFSETQ. The length of the CDR3 is 14 residues. CDR3 sequence: CASRHGGNNSPLHF. The DNA for the CDR3 is TGCGCCAGCAGACACGGGGGTAACAATTCACCCCTCCACTTT.

The chain carries TRBV3-1 and TRBJ2-4; D may match TRBD1 or TRBD2 (5 bases each). The germline CDR1 and CDR2 sequences are LGHDT and YNNKEL (reference sequence). V lost 1 base and J lost 5, with 12 bases in between. The CDR3 loop spans 15 amino acids. The CDR3 DNA follows: TGTGCCAGCAGCCAAGCCCCCACGGGGCAAAACATTCAGTACTTC. Translated: CASSQAPTGQNIQYF.

This clonotype was counted a few times. J is TRBJ2-1 and V is TRBV4-1; 7 bases fit TRBD2. V lost 6 bases and J lost 3; bases outside the gene matches: 5. Looked up from germline, CDR1 is MGHRA and CDR2 is YSYEKL. This CDR3 contains 14 residues. CDR3 amino acids: CASSVQRGYNEQFF. The CDR3 coding sequence is TGCGCCAGCAGTGTCCAGCGGGGCTACAATGAGCAGTTCTTC.

This clonotype came up a few times. This chain links TRBV19 with TRBJ2-7; the D gene is possibly TRBD2 (5 bases). Germline CDR1 and CDR2: LNHDA and SQIVND (reference sequence). This CDR3 region has 13 residues. Trimming left V 3 bases short and J 2 bases short, with 8 bases between. Here the CDR3 DNA reads TGTGCCAGTAGTATGGGAGACACCTACGAGCAGTACTTC. Protein sequence: CASSMGDTYEQYF.

Ten or more counts support this clonotype. The chain joins TRBV20-1 to TRBJ2-7; perhaps TRBD2 as D (5 bases). The V gene lost 1 base and the J gene lost 7 bases, with 14 bases spanning the gap. The CDR3 has 13 residues. The V gene's germline CDR1 is DFQATT and CDR2 SNEGSKA (reference sequence). The CDR3 sequence: CSARGRIIREQYF. CDR3 coding DNA: TGCAGTGCTAGAGGGAGGATAATTAGGGAGCAGTACTTC.

This clonotype occurred once. V gene TRBV7-2 combines with J gene TRBJ2-2; D is perhaps TRBD2 (6 bases). CDR1 SGHTA and CDR2 FQGNSA come from the germline V gene. V was trimmed by 5 bases and J by 3 bases, leaving 10 bases between them. The CDR3 runs to 14 residues. CDR3 nucleotide sequence: TGTGCCAGCAGCGCGGGACTGCACACCGGGGAGCTGTTTTTT. Translated, it gives CASSAGLHTGELFF.

This clonotype has more than one count but fewer than ten. This chain uses TRBV29-1 with TRBJ2-1, with TRBD2 as a possible D gene (6 bases). The V end lost 7 bases, the J end lost 1 base, and 20 bases lay between the germline ends. Germline V CDR1 and CDR2: SQVTM, ANQGSEA. The CDR3 totals 16 residues. The CDR3 sequence is CSGEASAAVSYNEQFF. The CDR3 nucleotides read TGCAGCGGGGAGGCTAGCGCGGCAGTATCCTACAATGAGCAGTTCTTC.

This clonotype was observed at least ten times. The V call is TRBV5-4, the J call TRBJ2-7; no definite D call. Germline CDR1 and CDR2: SGHNT and YYREEE (reference sequence). The CDR3 extends over 13 amino acids. V lost 3 bases to trimming and J lost 0 bases, with 7 bases between them. This CDR3 is CASSSDNSYEQYF. As DNA, the CDR3 is TGTGCCAGCAGCTCCGACAACTCCTACGAGCAGTACTTC.

This clonotype was picked up many times. The V call is TRBV28, the J call TRBJ2-7; TRBD2 matches 9 bases. The CDR3 has 16 residues. The V gene end was trimmed by 6 bases and the J gene end by 7 bases; junction bases not matched to a gene: 16. Per the germline V gene, CDR1 is MDHEN and CDR2 is SYDVKM. In nucleotides, the CDR3 is TGTGCCAGCAGCCCTTATATGGCGGGAGGGGGTCGGGAGCAGTACTTC. This translates into CASSPYMAGGGREQYF.

This clonotype appeared a few times. V is TRBV7-2 and J is TRBJ1-1; no clear D gene. Germline V CDR1 and CDR2: SGHTA, FQGNSA. The CDR3 totals 16 residues. With 3 bases removed from V and 0 bases from J, the gap between germline ends came to 14 bases. CDR3 sequence: CASSLDSTGMNTEAFF. The CDR3 DNA sequence: TGTGCCAGCAGCTTGGATTCGACGGGGATGAACACTGAAGCTTTCTTT.

This clonotype appeared many times. J is TRBJ1-1 and V is TRBV10-1; 7 bases are a match to TRBD1. The CDR3 sequence is 13 residues long. Losses at the gene ends were 8 bases for V and 1 base for J; bases not matched to a gene: 4. CDR1 and CDR2 from the germline V gene are WNHNN and SYGVQD (reference sequence). In DNA, the CDR3 is TGCGCCAGCCAAGGGGGCGCGAACACTGAAGCTTTCTTT. This codes for CASQGGANTEAFF.

The chain links TRBV19 to TRBJ2-7, with D perhaps TRBD1 or TRBD2 (5 bases each). Trimming took 1 base from V and 3 from J, leaving 10 bases between them. Looked up from germline, CDR1 is LNHDA and CDR2 is SQIVND (reference sequence). This CDR3 contains 14 residues. CDR3 nucleotide sequence: TGTGCCAGTAGTATAGTATGGGGGAACTACGAGCAGTACTTC. This translates into CASSIVWGNYEQYF.

This clonotype was seen a few times. This rearrangement joins TRBV5-4 to TRBJ2-7, with D perhaps matching TRBD2 (5 bases). Trimming removed 3 bases from V and 6 bases from J, with 10 bases in between. The CDR3 is 12 amino acids. The germline CDR1 and CDR2 sequences are SGHNT and YYREEE (reference sequence). The CDR3 spells CASSSGLGEQYF. The DNA of the CDR3 is TGTGCCAGCAGCTCAGGACTGGGCGAGCAGTACTTC. Full variable domain (missing parts from reference TRBV5-4 and TRBJ2-7): ETGVTQSPTHLIKTRGQQVTLRCSSQSGHNTVSWYQQALGQGPQFIFQYYREEENGRGNFPPRFSGLQFPNYSSELNVNALELDDSALYLCASSSGLGEQYFGPGTRLTVT.

This clonotype was recorded a few times. The rearrangement uses TRBV6-1 and TRBJ1-2; D unclear. The V end lost 2 bases, the J end lost 0 bases, and 7 bases lay between the germline ends. This CDR3 is 14 amino acids long. Germline V gene data show CDR1 as MNHNS and CDR2 as SASEGT. As DNA, the CDR3 is TGTGCCAGCAGTGAAAGAACAGCTAACTATGGCTACACCTTC. Its translation: CASSERTANYGYTF.

This chain connects TRBV4-1 to TRBJ2-7, with D unclear. The V gene lost 0 bases and the J gene lost 8 bases, with 11 bases spanning the gap. CDR1 MGHRA and CDR2 YSYEKL come from the germline V gene. This CDR3 spans 13 amino acids. The CDR3 spells CASSQDIRRKQYF. As DNA, the CDR3 is TGCGCCAGCAGCCAAGACATTAGGCGTAAGCAGTACTTC.

This clonotype has more than one count but fewer than ten. This rearrangement joins TRBV25-1 to TRBJ2-7; 11 bases are shared with TRBD2. V shed 5 bases and J 6 bases; nucleotides not matched to a gene: 3. CDR1 is MGHDK and CDR2 is SYGVNS in the germline V gene. The CDR3 runs to 13 residues. CDR3: CASSPGTSGEQYF. As DNA, the CDR3 is TGTGCCAGCAGTCCCGGGACTAGCGGCGAGCAGTACTTC.

The chain recombines TRBV2 with TRBJ1-1; D not resolved. V was pared by 0 bases and J by 0 bases, with 11 bases between. Germline V gives CDR1 SNHLY, CDR2 FYNNEI. There are 16 residues in the CDR3. CDR3 nucleotide sequence: TGTGCCAGCAGTGAAGCGCTTTACAAACTGAACACTGAAGCTTTCTTT. Its translation: CASSEALYKLNTEAFF.

The chain joins TRBV13 to TRBJ1-4; D not resolved. V lost 2 bases to trimming and J lost 7 bases, with 11 bases between them. Germline V gives CDR1 PRHDT, CDR2 FYEKMQ (reference sequence). The CDR3 runs to 14 residues. DNA of the CDR3: TGTGCCAGCAGCTTAAGGCAGACTTCTGAAAAACTGTTTTTT. Translation gives CASSLRQTSEKLFF.

This clonotype has just a few counts. V is TRBV30 and J is TRBJ1-4; D is perhaps TRBD1 (5 bases). Deletions cut 0 bases from V and 0 bases from J, with 20 bases between. Germline V lookup: CDR1 GTSNPN, CDR2 SVGIG (reference sequence). This CDR3 is built from 19 residues. CDR3 sequence: CAWSVLGPIGPATNEKLFF. In DNA, the CDR3 is TGTGCCTGGAGTGTTTTGGGACCGATAGGGCCAGCAACTAATGAAAAACTGTTTTTT.

This clonotype was observed many times. The gene calls are TRBV7-8 and TRBJ1-2, with D uncertain. Trimming removed 1 base at V and 3 bases at J, with 9 bases between. CDR3 length equals 14 residues. Germline V lookup: CDR1 SGHVS, CDR2 FQNEAQ. The CDR3 DNA sequence: TGTGCCAGCAGCTTAGAAGTTGGGTACTATGGCTACACCTTC. It is translated as CASSLEVGYYGYTF.